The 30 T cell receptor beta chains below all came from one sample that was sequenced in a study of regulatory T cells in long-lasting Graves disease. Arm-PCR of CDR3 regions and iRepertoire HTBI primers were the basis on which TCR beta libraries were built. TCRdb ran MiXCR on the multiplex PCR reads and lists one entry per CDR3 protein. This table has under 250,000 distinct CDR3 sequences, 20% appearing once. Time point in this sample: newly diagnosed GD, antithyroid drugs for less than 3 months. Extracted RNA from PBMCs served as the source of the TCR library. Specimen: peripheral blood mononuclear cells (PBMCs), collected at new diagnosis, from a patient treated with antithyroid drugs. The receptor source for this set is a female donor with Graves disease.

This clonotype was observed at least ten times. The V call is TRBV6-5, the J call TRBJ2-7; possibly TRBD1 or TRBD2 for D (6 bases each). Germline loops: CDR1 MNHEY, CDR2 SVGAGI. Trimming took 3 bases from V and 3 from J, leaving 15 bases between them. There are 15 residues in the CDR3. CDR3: CASSYEGGGLYEQYF. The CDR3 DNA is TGTGCCAGCAGTTATGAAGGGGGAGGCCTCTACGAGCAGTACTTC.

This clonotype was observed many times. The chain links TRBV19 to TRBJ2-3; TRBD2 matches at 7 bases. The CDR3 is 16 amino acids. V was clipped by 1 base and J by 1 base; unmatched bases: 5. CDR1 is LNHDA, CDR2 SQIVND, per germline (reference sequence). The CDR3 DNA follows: TGTGCCAGTAGTATAGCTCCAGCGGGGCGCACAGATACGCAGTATTTT. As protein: CASSIAPAGRTDTQYF.

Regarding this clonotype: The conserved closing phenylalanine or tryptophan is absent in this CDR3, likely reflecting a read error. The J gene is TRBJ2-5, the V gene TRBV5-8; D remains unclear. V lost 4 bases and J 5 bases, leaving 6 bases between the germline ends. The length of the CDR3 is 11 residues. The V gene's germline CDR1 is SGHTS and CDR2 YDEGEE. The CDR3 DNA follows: TGTGCCAGCAGCCCCTCCGAGACCCAGTACCTC. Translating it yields CASSPSETQYL.

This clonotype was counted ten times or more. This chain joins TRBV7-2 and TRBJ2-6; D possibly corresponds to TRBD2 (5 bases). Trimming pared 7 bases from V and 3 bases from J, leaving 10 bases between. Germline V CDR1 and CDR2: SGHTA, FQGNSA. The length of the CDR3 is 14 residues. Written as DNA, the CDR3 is TGTGCCAGCAAATCAGGAGGTGGGGCCAACGTCCTGACTTTC. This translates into CASKSGGGANVLTF.

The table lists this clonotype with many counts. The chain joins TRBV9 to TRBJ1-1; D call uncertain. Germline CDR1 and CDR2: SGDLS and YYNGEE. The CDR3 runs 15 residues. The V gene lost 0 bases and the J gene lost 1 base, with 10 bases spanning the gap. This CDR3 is CASSVAHRQNTEAFF. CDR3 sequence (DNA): TGTGCCAGCAGCGTAGCCCATCGACAGAACACTGAAGCTTTCTTT.

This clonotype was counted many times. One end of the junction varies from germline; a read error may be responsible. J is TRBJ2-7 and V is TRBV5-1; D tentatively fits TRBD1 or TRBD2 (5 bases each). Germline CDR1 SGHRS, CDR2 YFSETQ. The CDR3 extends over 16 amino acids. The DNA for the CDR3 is TGTGCCAGCAGCAGGACCGGGACGTCGATCTCCTACGAGCAGTACTTC. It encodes CASSRTGTSISYEQYF.

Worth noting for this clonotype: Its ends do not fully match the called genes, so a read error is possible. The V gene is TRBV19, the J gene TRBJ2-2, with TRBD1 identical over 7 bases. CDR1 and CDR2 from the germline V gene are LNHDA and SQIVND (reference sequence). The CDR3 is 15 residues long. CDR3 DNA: TGCGCCAGTAGTATAGGGACAGCCAATACCGGGGAGCTGTTTTTT. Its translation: CASSIGTANTGELFF.

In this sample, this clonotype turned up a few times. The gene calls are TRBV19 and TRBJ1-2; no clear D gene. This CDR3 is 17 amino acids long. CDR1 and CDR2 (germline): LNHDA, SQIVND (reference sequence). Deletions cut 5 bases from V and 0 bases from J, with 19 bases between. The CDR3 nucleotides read TGTGCCAGTAGTCCCACAACTACATACACCTCTAACTATGGCTACACCTTC. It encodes CASSPTTTYTSNYGYTF.

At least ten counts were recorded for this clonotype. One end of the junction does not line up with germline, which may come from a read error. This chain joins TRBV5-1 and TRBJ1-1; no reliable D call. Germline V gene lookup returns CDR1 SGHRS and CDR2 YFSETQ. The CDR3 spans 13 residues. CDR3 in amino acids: CASSLGTNTEAFF. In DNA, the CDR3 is TGTGCCAGCAGCTTAGGCACGAACACTGAAGCTTTCTTT.

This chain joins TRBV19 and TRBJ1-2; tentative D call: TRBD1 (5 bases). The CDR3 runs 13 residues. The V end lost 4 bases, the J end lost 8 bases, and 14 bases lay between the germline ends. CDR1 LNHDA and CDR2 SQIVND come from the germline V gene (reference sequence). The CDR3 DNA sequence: TGTGCCAGTAGTACCCACCGGGGGGAAGGCTACACCTTC. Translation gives CASSTHRGEGYTF.

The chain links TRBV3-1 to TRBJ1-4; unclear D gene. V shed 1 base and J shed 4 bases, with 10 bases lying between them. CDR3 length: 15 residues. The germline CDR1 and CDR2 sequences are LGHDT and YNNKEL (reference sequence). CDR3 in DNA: TGTGCCAGCAGCCAAGCTAGGACGAATAATGAAAAACTGTTTTTT. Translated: CASSQARTNNEKLFF.

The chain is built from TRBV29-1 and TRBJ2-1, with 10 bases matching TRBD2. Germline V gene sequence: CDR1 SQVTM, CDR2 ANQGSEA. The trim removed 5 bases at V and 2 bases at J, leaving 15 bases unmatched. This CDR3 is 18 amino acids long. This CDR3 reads CSVFGASGRRSTYNEQFF. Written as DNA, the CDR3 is TGCAGCGTTTTTGGGGCTAGCGGGAGACGGTCGACCTACAATGAGCAGTTCTTC.

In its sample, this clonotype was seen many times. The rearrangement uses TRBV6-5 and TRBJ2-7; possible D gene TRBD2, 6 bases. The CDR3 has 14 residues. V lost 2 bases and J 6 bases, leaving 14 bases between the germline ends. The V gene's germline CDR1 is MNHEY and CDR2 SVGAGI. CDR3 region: CASSYRGEVGEQYF. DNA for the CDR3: TGTGCCAGCAGTTACCGTGGGGAGGTCGGCGAGCAGTACTTC.

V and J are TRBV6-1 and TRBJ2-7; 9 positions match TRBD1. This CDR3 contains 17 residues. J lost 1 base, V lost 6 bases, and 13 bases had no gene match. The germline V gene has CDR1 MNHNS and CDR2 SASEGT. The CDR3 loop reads CASSPTPGTGLSYEQYF. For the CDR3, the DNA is TGTGCCAGCAGCCCAACACCGGGGACAGGGTTGTCCTACGAGCAGTACTTC.

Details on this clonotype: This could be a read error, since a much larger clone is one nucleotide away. CDR3 region: CAISGQGPQPFF. CDR3 bases: TGTGCCATCAGTGGACAGGGGCCCCAGCCTTTCTTT. This rearrangement joins TRBV10-3 to TRBJ1-1, with 8 bases that match TRBD1. The germline CDR1 and CDR2 sequences are ENHRY and SYGVKD. The CDR3 length is 12 residues. With V trimmed by 4 bases and J by 12 bases, 7 bases remained unmatched.

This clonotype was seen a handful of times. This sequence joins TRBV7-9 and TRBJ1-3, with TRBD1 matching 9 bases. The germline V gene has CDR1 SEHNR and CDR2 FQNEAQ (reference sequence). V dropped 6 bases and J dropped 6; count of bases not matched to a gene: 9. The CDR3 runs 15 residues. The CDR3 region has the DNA TGTGCCAGCAGGCCGGACAGGGGTTGGGAAAACACCATATATTTT. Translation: CASRPDRGWENTIYF. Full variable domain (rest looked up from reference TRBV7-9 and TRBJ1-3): DTGVSQNPRHKITKRGQNVTFRCDPISEHNRLYWYRQTLGQGPEFLTYFQNEAQLEKSRLLSDRFSAERPKGSFSTLEIQRTEQGDSAMYLCASRPDRGWENTIYFGEGSWLTVV.

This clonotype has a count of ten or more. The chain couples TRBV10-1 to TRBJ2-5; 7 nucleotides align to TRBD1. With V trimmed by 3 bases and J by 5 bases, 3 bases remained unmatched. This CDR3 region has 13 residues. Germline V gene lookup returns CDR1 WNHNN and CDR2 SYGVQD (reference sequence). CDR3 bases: TGCGCCAGCAGTGATGGGACAGCGGAGACCCAGTACTTC. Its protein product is CASSDGTAETQYF.

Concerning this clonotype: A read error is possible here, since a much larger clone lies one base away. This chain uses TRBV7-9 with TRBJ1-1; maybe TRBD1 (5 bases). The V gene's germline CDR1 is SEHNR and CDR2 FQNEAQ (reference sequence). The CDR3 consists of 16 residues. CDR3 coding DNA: TGTGCCAGCAGCCCCCGCCCCAGGCCCGCGGGGACTGAAGTTTTCTTT. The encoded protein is CASSPRPRPAGTEVFF.

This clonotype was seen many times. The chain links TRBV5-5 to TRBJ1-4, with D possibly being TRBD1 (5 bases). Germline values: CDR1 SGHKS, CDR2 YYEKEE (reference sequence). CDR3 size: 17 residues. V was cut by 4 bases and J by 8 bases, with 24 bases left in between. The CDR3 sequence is CASSQGLEGAGQEKLFF. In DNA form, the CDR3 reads TGTGCCAGCAGCCAGGGATTGGAAGGAGCAGGCCAAGAAAAACTGTTTTTT.

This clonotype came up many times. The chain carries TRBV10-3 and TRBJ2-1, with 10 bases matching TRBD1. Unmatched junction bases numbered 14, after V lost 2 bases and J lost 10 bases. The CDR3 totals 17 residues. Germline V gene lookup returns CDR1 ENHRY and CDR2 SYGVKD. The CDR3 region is CAISEPTPGTGVLEQFF. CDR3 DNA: TGTGCCATCAGTGAGCCTACTCCAGGGACAGGGGTTTTGGAGCAGTTCTTC.

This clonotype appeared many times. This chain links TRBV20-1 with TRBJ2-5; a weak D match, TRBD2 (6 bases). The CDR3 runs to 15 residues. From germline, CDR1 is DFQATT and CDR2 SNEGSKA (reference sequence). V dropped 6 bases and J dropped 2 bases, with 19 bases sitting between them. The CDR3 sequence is CSATGIPGLQETQYF. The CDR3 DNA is TGCAGTGCAACAGGCATCCCGGGACTTCAAGAGACCCAGTACTTC.

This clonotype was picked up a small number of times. The CDR3 nucleotides read TGTGCCAGCAGCTATAACAGGGAAACTGAAGCTTTCTTT. Translating gives CASSYNRETEAFF. The V and J genes are TRBV5-5 and TRBJ1-1, with D possibly TRBD1 on 6 matching bases. This CDR3 contains 13 residues. The V gene lost 3 bases and the J gene lost 5 bases, with 11 bases spanning the gap. Germline CDR1 is SGHKS and CDR2 is YYEKEE (reference sequence).

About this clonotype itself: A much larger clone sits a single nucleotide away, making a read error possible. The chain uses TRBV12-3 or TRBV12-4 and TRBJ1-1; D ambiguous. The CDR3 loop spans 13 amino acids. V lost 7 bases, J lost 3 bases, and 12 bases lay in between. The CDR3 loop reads CASTPGRDTEAFF. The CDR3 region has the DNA TGTGCCAGCACCCCGGGGAGGGACACTGAAGCTTTCTTT.

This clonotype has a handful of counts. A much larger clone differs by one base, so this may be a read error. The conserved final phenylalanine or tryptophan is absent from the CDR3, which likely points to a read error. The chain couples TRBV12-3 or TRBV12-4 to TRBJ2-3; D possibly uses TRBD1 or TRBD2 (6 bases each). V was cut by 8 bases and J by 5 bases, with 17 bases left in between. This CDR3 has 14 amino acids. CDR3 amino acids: CASGDMVGGDTQYL. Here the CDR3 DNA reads TGTGCCAGCGGGGACATGGTGGGGGGAGATACGCAGTATCTT.

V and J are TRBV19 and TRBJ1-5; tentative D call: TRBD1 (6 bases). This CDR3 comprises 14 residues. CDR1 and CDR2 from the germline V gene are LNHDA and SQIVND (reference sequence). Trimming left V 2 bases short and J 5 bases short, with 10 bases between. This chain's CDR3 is CASSISGAHQPQHF. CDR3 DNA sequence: TGTGCCAGTAGTATATCGGGGGCACATCAGCCCCAGCATTTT.

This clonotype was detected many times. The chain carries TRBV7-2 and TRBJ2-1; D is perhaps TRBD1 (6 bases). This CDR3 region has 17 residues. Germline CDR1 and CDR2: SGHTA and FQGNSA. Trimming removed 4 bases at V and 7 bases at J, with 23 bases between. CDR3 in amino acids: CASSSATYGTPSNEQFF. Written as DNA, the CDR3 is TGTGCCAGCAGCTCAGCCACCTATGGGACACCCAGTAATGAGCAGTTCTTC.

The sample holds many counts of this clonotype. In nucleotides, the CDR3 is TGTGCCATCAGTGAGCCCTTCAGGACAACTAACTATGGCTACACCTTC. As protein: CAISEPFRTTNYGYTF. The V call is TRBV10-3, the J call TRBJ1-2; D perhaps matches TRBD1 (5 bases). V lost 2 bases, J lost 0 bases, and 13 bases lay in between. CDR1 and CDR2 (germline): ENHRY, SYGVKD. The CDR3 has 16 residues.

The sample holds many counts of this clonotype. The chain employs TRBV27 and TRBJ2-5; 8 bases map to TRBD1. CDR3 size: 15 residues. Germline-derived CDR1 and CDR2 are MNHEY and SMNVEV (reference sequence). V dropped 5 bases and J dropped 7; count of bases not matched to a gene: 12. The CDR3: CASSTKDRGSVTQYF. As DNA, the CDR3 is TGTGCCAGCAGTACGAAAGACAGGGGATCTGTGACCCAGTACTTC.

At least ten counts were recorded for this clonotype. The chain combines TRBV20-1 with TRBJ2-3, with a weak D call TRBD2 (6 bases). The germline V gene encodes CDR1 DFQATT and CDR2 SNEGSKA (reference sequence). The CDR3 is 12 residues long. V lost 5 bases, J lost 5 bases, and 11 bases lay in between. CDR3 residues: CSAPQGGDTQYF. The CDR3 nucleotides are TGCAGTGCTCCCCAGGGAGGAGATACGCAGTATTTT.

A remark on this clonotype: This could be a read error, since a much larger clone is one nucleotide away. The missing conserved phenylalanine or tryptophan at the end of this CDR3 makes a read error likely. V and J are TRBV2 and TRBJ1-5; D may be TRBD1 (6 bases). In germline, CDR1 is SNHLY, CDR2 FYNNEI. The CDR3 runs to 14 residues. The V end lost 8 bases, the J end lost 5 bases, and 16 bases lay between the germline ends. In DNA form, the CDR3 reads TGTGCCAGCTCCCCACAGGGAACATATCAGCCCCAGCATCTT. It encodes CASSPQGTYQPQHL.